Each of the 25 T cell receptor beta chains below was sequenced from the same sample in a study of blood T cell repertoires in COVID-19. Produced via immunoSEQ multiplex PCR; TCRdb's table is partial and in-frame only. The sample consists of roughly 290,000 clones, approximately 86% of them appearing once. The specimen was peripheral blood. The receptor set was obtained from a human donor with COVID-19, enrolled during active disease. The donor label of this sample is uncertain.

The chain links TRBV3-1 (or the pseudogene TRBV3-2) to TRBJ1-6; D remains ambiguous. Germline V gene lookup returns CDR1 LGHDT and CDR2 YNNKEL (reference sequence). V shed 4 bases and J shed 11 bases, with 15 bases lying between them. The CDR3 is 14 residues long. CDR3 DNA: TGTGCCAGCAGCCCGTTAGGTTTGGGCACACCCCTCCACTTT. Its protein is CASSPLGLGTPLHF.

The chain couples TRBV18 to TRBJ1-5; the match to TRBD1 covers 9 bases. Germline CDR1 and CDR2: KGHSH and LQKENI. The CDR3 consists of 15 residues. V was pared by 0 bases and J by 7 bases, with 4 bases of the junction left unmatched. This CDR3 reads CASSPPNRGHQPQHF. The CDR3 region has the DNA TGTGCCAGCTCACCACCGAACAGGGGGCACCAGCCCCAGCATTTT.

This clone has more than one count but fewer than ten. This chain links TRBV4-2 with TRBJ1-2; 7 nucleotides match TRBD1. The CDR3 contains 13 residues. The V segment lost 3 bases and the J segment 5 bases; nucleotides outside the gene matches: 3. CDR1 and CDR2 from the germline V gene are LGHNA and YNFKEQ. The CDR3 protein is CASSQTGRYGYTF. DNA of the CDR3: TGTGCCAGCAGCCAGACAGGGAGGTATGGCTACACCTTC.

The V and J genes are TRBV3-1 (or the pseudogene TRBV3-2) and TRBJ2-4; 8 positions agree with TRBD2. V gave up 0 bases and J gave up 7 bases; unmatched junction bases: 5. The CDR3 spans 15 residues. CDR1 LGHDT and CDR2 YNNKEL come from the germline V gene (reference sequence). This CDR3 reads CASSQDSGSFNIQYF. CDR3 DNA sequence: TGTGCCAGCAGCCAAGACAGCGGGAGCTTTAACATTCAGTACTTC.

The chain carries TRBV29-1 and TRBJ2-7, with 7 bases fitting TRBD1. The CDR3 extends over 12 amino acids. J lost 7 bases, V lost 4 bases, and 7 bases had no gene match. The germline V gene encodes CDR1 SQVTM and CDR2 ANQGSEA. CDR3: CSVVQGVREQYF. Here the CDR3 DNA reads TGCAGCGTTGTTCAGGGGGTCCGAGAGCAGTACTTC.

J is TRBJ2-7 and V is TRBV5-1, with 8 positions matching TRBD1. The CDR3 contains 14 residues. V gave up 0 bases and J gave up 5 bases; unmatched junction bases: 4. Germline V gene data show CDR1 as SGHRS and CDR2 as YFSETQ. The CDR3 reads CASSLGVTGDEQYF. The CDR3 DNA follows: TGCGCCAGCAGCTTGGGGGTGACAGGGGACGAGCAGTACTTC.

This chain links TRBV2 with TRBJ1-5, with TRBD1 identical over 11 bases. This CDR3 is 14 amino acids long. The V and J ends lost 7 bases and 4 bases, in that order; junction bases with no gene match: 3. The germline gives CDR1 SNHLY, CDR2 FYNNEI. The chain's CDR3 is CASTGTGGNQPQHF. The CDR3 DNA is TGTGCCAGCACTGGGACAGGGGGAAATCAGCCCCAGCATTTT.

This clone turned up a few times. V is TRBV5-4 and J is TRBJ2-7, with 15 bases matching TRBD2. The germline CDR1 and CDR2 sequences are SGHNT and YYREEE (reference sequence). Trimming took 4 bases from V and 1 from J; bases not matched to a gene: 6. The CDR3 totals 17 residues. The CDR3 sequence: CASSLGLAGGGSYEQYF. The CDR3 DNA sequence: TGTGCCAGCAGCCTGGGACTAGCGGGAGGTGGGTCCTACGAGCAGTACTTC.

This sequence joins TRBV4-1 and TRBJ2-7, with TRBD2 as a possible D gene (6 bases). CDR3 length: 16 residues. The V gene's germline CDR1 is MGHRA and CDR2 YSYEKL. Trimming pared 3 bases from V and 6 bases from J, leaving 21 bases between. The CDR3 protein is CASSQEGGRTMGEQYF. The CDR3 DNA sequence: TGCGCCAGCAGCCAGGAGGGAGGCAGGACAATGGGCGAGCAGTACTTC.

The chain recombines TRBV7-3 with TRBJ2-7; 7 nucleotides align to TRBD2. The tail of the sequence fits TRBJ2-1 better, so the J call may be wrong. The CDR3 has 13 amino acids. Germline V lookup: CDR1 SGHTA, CDR2 FQGTGA. This CDR3 reads CASSSWTSNEQFF. CDR3 nucleotides: TGTGCCAGCAGCTCCTGGACTAGCAATGAGCAGTTCTTC.

The table lists this clone with a count of one. V gene TRBV5-1 combines with J gene TRBJ2-1; unclear D gene. Germline V gene sequence: CDR1 SGHRS, CDR2 YFSETQ. Trimming shortened V by 6 bases and J by 3 bases, and 10 bases separated the two germline ends. CDR3 length: 13 residues. The CDR3 DNA follows: TGCGCCAGCACCCTCAACAGCTACAATGAGCAGTTCTTC. Protein sequence: CASTLNSYNEQFF.

This chain joins TRBV19 and TRBJ2-3, with 9 bases identical to TRBD2. This CDR3 is 15 amino acids long. Germline lookup yields CDR1 LNHDA and CDR2 SQIVND (reference sequence). The V gene end was trimmed by 7 bases and the J gene end by 3 bases; junction bases not matched to a gene: 8. CDR3 in amino acids: CASNLLAGGTDTQYF. DNA of the CDR3: TGTGCCAGTAACTTGTTGGCGGGAGGGACAGATACGCAGTATTTT.

The chain uses TRBV3-1 (or the pseudogene TRBV3-2) and TRBJ2-7; TRBD1 matches 8 bases. This CDR3 region has 18 residues. Germline CDR1 and CDR2: LGHDT and YNNKEL (reference sequence). Trimming removed 4 bases from V and 2 bases from J; junction bases left unmatched: 16. The CDR3 sequence is CASSPIQLRQGRPYEQYF. The DNA for the CDR3 is TGTGCCAGCAGCCCCATCCAACTAAGACAGGGGCGACCCTACGAGCAGTACTTC.

V is TRBV19 and J is TRBJ2-7; 10 positions match TRBD1. The germline gives CDR1 LNHDA, CDR2 SQIVND (reference sequence). CDR3 length: 16 residues. V gave up 5 bases and J gave up 5 bases; unmatched junction bases: 12. This CDR3 is CASSSDRDRGLDEQYF. The DNA of the CDR3 is TGTGCCAGTAGTTCGGACCGGGACAGGGGCCTCGACGAGCAGTACTTC.

The V call is TRBV28, the J call TRBJ2-7; TRBD1 aligns across 10 bases. V trimming: 3 bases; J trimming: 5 bases; junction bases outside the gene matches: 7. The CDR3 sequence is 15 residues long. CDR1 is MDHEN and CDR2 is SYDVKM in the germline V gene. The CDR3 nucleotides read TGTGCCAGCAGTTTTCCGGGACAGGGGTCGAACGAGCAGTACTTC. The encoded protein is CASSFPGQGSNEQYF.

The chain is built from TRBV5-1 and TRBJ2-5, with TRBD1 matching 9 bases. V dropped 4 bases and J dropped 0; count of bases not matched to a gene: 7. CDR3 length: 16 residues. Per germline, CDR1 SGHRS and CDR2 YFSETQ. The CDR3 here is CASSHTGGEYQETQYF. In nucleotides, the CDR3 is TGCGCCAGCAGCCATACAGGGGGCGAGTACCAAGAGACCCAGTACTTC.

The gene calls are TRBV10-2 and TRBJ1-2, with D perhaps matching TRBD1 (6 bases). This CDR3 contains 15 residues. Germline assignment: CDR1 WSHSY and CDR2 SAAADI. The V end was cut by 2 bases, the J end by 8 bases, with 18 bases between. CDR3 DNA: TGCGCCAGCAGTGAGATGACCAGGGGTTATGACGGCTACACCTTC. Protein: CASSEMTRGYDGYTF.

This clone has a handful of counts. This chain uses TRBV5-6 with TRBJ2-7; 10 bases agree with TRBD1. Germline-derived CDR1 and CDR2 are SGHDT and YYEEEE. With 5 bases clipped from V and 7 bases from J, the junction kept 12 bases outside the gene matches. The CDR3 runs to 15 residues. CDR3 sequence (DNA): TGTGCCAGCAGTTATTCGGGGACAGGGGTTCGAGAGCAGTACTTC. Translating gives CASSYSGTGVREQYF.

The chain uses TRBV30 and TRBJ2-7; 13 bases line up with TRBD2. This CDR3 contains 14 residues. Germline CDR1 reads GTSNPN; CDR2 reads SVGIG (reference sequence). Losses at the gene ends were 3 bases for V and 1 base for J; bases not matched to a gene: 0. The DNA for the CDR3 is TGTGCCTGGAGGACTAGCGGGGGGTCCTACGAGCAGTACTTC. Translating gives CAWRTSGGSYEQYF.

This chain uses TRBV7-3 with TRBJ2-3; TRBD2 matches 8 bases. Trimming at V came to 1 base and at J to 3 bases, leaving 6 bases not matched to a gene. Germline V lookup: CDR1 SGHTA, CDR2 FQGTGA. The CDR3 is made up of 16 amino acids. In nucleotides, the CDR3 is TGTGCCAGCAGCTTAAGGGCGGGAGGCGAAACAGATACGCAGTATTTT. Protein sequence: CASSLRAGGETDTQYF.

V is TRBV5-1 and J is TRBJ2-3, with 8 bases fitting TRBD2. Trimming cost V 6 bases and J 4 bases; bases outside gene matches: 7. The germline V gene encodes CDR1 SGHRS and CDR2 YFSETQ. This CDR3 region has 14 residues. This CDR3 is CASTESGSPDTQYF. The CDR3, as DNA: TGCGCCAGCACGGAGAGCGGGAGCCCAGATACGCAGTATTTT.

The CDR3 sequence is CASSPTGVSNQPQHF. Written as DNA, the CDR3 is TGTGCCAGCAGCCCCACAGGGGTGAGCAATCAGCCCCAGCATTTT. The rearrangement uses TRBV7-3 and TRBJ1-5, with 7 bases aligning to TRBD1. This CDR3 has 15 amino acids. The J segment lost 1 base and the V segment lost 5 bases, leaving 5 bases of the junction unmatched. Germline V lookup: CDR1 SGHTA, CDR2 FQGTGA. The full variable domain, its missing parts supplied by reference TRBV7-3 and TRBJ1-5, is GAGVSQTPSNKVTEKGKYVELRCDPISGHTALYWYRQSLGQGPEFLIYFQGTGAADDSGLPNDRFFAVRPEGSVSTLKIQRTERGDSAVYLCASSPTGVSNQPQHFGDGTRLSIL.

This rearrangement joins TRBV6-5 to TRBJ1-1; D is ambiguous. The CDR3 is made up of 14 amino acids. V gave up 10 bases and J gave up 0 bases, with 15 bases separating them. Germline values: CDR1 MNHEY, CDR2 SVGAGI. This CDR3 is CATLKRGVNTEAFF. The DNA for the CDR3 is TGTGCCACCCTTAAACGGGGTGTGAACACTGAAGCTTTCTTT.

The CDR3 DNA reads TGTGCCAGCAGCGCGGACCTGGACAGTTCCTACGAGCAGTACTTC. Protein: CASSADLDSSYEQYF. The chain links TRBV9 to TRBJ2-7; D might be TRBD1 (6 bases). CDR1 and CDR2 (germline): SGDLS, YYNGEE. Deletions cut 3 bases from V and 1 base from J, with 14 bases between. This CDR3 is built from 15 residues.

The V call is TRBV5-1, the J call TRBJ2-3, with D possibly matching TRBD1 (5 bases). The length of the CDR3 is 16 residues. Germline assignment: CDR1 SGHRS and CDR2 YFSETQ. V was trimmed by 4 bases and J by 1 base, leaving 16 bases between them. In DNA, the CDR3 is TGCGCCAGCAGCCTATCTAGGACAATCGGCACAGATACGCAGTATTTT. It yields the protein CASSLSRTIGTDTQYF.